This T cell receptor beta chain was identified in a study of PD-L1 blockade in urothelial cancer. Turning to the study itself: Once treatment had started, blood was analyzed at 3 weeks (second dose) and again at 6 weeks.

Germline assignment: CDR1 ENHRY and CDR2 SYGVKD. The V and J ends lost 8 bases and 8 bases respectively, with 21 bases between them. The CDR3 is 15 residues long. The table came from immunoSEQ multiplex PCR; TCRdb's copy has only in-frame clones and leaves some out. The table lists approximately 70,000 clones, less than 90% of them singletons. The TCR comes from a man in his 60s with urothelial cancer. The chain links TRBV10-3 to TRBJ2-2, with a weak D call TRBD2 (6 bases). The material was PBMCs, obtained around atezolizumab (anti-PD-L1) treatment. CDR3 region: CAIGRGMPRAGELFF. CDR3 coding DNA: TGTGCCATCGGGCGGGGAATGCCGCGAGCTGGGGAGCTGTTTTTT.